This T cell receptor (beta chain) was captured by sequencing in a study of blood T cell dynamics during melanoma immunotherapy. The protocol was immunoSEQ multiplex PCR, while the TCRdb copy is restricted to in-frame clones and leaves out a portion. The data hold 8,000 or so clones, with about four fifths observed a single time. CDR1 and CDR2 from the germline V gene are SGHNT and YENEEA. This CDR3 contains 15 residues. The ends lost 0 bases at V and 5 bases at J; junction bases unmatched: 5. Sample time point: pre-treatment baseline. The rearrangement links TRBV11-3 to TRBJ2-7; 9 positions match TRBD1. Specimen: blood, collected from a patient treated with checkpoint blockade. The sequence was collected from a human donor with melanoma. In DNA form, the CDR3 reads TGTGCCAGCAGCTTAGAGGGGACAGGGCACCACGAGCAGTACTTC. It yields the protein CASSLEGTGHHEQYF.